Described below is a single T cell receptor (beta chain) sequence and its context. Its antigen is unidentified. Time point reported: week 11, during vaccination. Topical imiquimod was applied with each vaccine dose, which held 300 ug of mutant IDH1 20-mer peptide. The data belong to a study of a mutant IDH1 vaccine in newly diagnosed glioma. Using immunoSEQ multiplex PCR, the repertoire was profiled, and TCRdb retains in-frame clones only, with some absent. The sample lists some 54,000 clones, about 91% occurring once. Germline V gene sequence: CDR1 SEHNR, CDR2 FQNEAQ (reference sequence). Trimming took off 1 base at V and 5 bases at J, with 20 bases between the two ends. This CDR3 has 17 amino acids.

V usage is TRBV7-9 and J usage is TRBJ1-2, with D perhaps matching TRBD1 (5 bases). This specimen was PBMCs, taken from a glioma patient whose treatment included an IDH1 peptide vaccine. The sequence was obtained from a man aged 50 or older with glioma. CDR3 in DNA: TGTGCCAGCAGCTTAGTTCCTAGCGGGACCGCCGATTATGGCTACACCTTC. This translates into CASSLVPSGTADYGYTF.